This T cell receptor (beta chain) was documented in a study of T cell responses to AZD1222 COVID-19 vaccine. Whole-study findings and limits: Clonal diversity was possibly underestimated; the donors were predominantly white British and more often female. Without day 14 samples, only post-peak T cell repertoires were studied.

Looked up from germline, CDR1 is SNHLY and CDR2 is FYNNEI. Trimming at V came to 5 bases and at J to 6 bases, leaving 5 bases not matched to a gene. This CDR3 has 13 amino acids. The data were produced by immunoSEQ multiplex PCR, yet TCRdb's version contains in-frame clones alone and is incomplete. This table holds 150,000 or so clones, just over 90% found once. Remarks on this clone: Its antigen is as yet unknown.

The receptor comes from an adult in good health. The chain combines TRBV2 with TRBJ2-5; 8 bases align to TRBD1. The sample in question was peripheral blood, obtained on day 0 of AZD1222 vaccination. CDR3 in amino acids: CASSPDRAKTQYF. In DNA, the CDR3 is TGTGCCAGCAGTCCGGACAGGGCCAAGACCCAGTACTTC.